The 29 T cell receptor beta chains presented below share a single source sample, sequenced in a study of CD8 T cells in Susac syndrome. Reverse transcription of roughly 0.45 to 1 ug RNA was performed with random hexamers. One entry per CDR3 protein results from TCRdb running MiXCR on the immunoSEQ multiplex PCR reads. The sample yields fewer than 150,000 distinct CDR3 sequences, approximately 90% seen once. Material for sequencing was CD8+ T cells from PBMCs. The receptors derive from a human donor with multiple sclerosis.

The chain combines TRBV7-9 with TRBJ1-1; D uncertain. There are 12 residues in the CDR3. The ends were cut back, 9 bases at V and 3 bases at J, with 11 bases in the middle. Germline CDR1 and CDR2: SEHNR and FQNEAQ (reference sequence). CDR3 sequence (DNA): TGTGCCAGTGGGTTCGGTGACACTGAAGCTTTCTTT. Translated, it gives CASGFGDTEAFF.

The V and J genes are TRBV25-1 and TRBJ2-7; no clear D. This CDR3 has 12 amino acids. Germline V gives CDR1 MGHDK, CDR2 SYGVNS. Deletions cut 8 bases from V and 6 bases from J, with 14 bases between. CDR3 amino acids: CASSPMGSEQYF. CDR3 sequence (DNA): TGTGCCAGCTCCCCTATGGGGTCCGAGCAGTACTTC.

The chain recombines TRBV5-5 with TRBJ2-7, with D tentatively TRBD2 (5 bases). Deletions cut 4 bases from V and 3 bases from J, with 20 bases between. The CDR3 spans 16 residues. Germline loops: CDR1 SGHKS, CDR2 YYEKEE (reference sequence). CDR3: CASSETPLTGSYEQYF. DNA for the CDR3: TGTGCCAGCAGCGAGACCCCCTTGACGGGGAGCTACGAGCAGTACTTC.

The V call is TRBV29-1, the J call TRBJ1-1; the match to TRBD1 covers 7 bases. CDR3 size: 11 residues. CDR1 SQVTM and CDR2 ANQGSEA come from the germline V gene. V shed 8 bases, J shed 7 bases, and the junction held 7 bases outside the gene matches. CDR3 sequence reads: CSPWTGGEAFF. For the CDR3, the DNA is TGCAGCCCCTGGACAGGCGGTGAAGCTTTCTTT.

V usage is TRBV7-2 and J usage is TRBJ2-6; TRBD1 matches at 9 bases. This CDR3 comprises 18 residues. Losses at the gene ends were 4 bases for V and 0 bases for J; bases not matched to a gene: 7. Per the germline V gene, CDR1 is SGHTA and CDR2 is FQGNSA. The CDR3 sequence is CASSSSAGQGSGANVLTF. CDR3 DNA sequence: TGTGCCAGCAGCTCCTCCGCGGGACAGGGCTCTGGGGCCAACGTCCTGACTTTC.

The chain is built from TRBV5-1 and TRBJ2-5; D possibly uses TRBD1 or TRBD2 (5 bases each). V shed 1 base and J shed 4 bases, with 8 bases lying between them. The length of the CDR3 is 13 residues. The germline V gene has CDR1 SGHRS and CDR2 YFSETQ. The CDR3 loop is CASSLRGAETQYF. The CDR3 DNA reads as TGCGCCAGCAGCTTGAGAGGGGCAGAGACCCAGTACTTC.

V usage is TRBV2 and J usage is TRBJ2-5; 7 bases agree with TRBD2. Per the germline V gene, CDR1 is SNHLY and CDR2 is FYNNEI. The CDR3 contains 15 residues. The V and J ends lost 0 bases and 3 bases, in that order; junction bases with no gene match: 4. The CDR3 region has the DNA TGTGCCAGCAGTGAAGCACCTAGCGGAGAAGAGACCCAGTACTTC. Protein sequence: CASSEAPSGEETQYF.

This clonotype was detected a few times. V is TRBV3-1 and J is TRBJ2-7; D ambiguous. The germline gives CDR1 LGHDT, CDR2 YNNKEL (reference sequence). The CDR3 runs to 13 residues. The V end was cut by 1 base, the J end by 2 bases, with 6 bases between. The CDR3 here is CASSQGRPYEQYF. In nucleotides, the CDR3 is TGTGCCAGCAGCCAAGGACGGCCCTACGAGCAGTACTTC.

The chain uses TRBV30 and TRBJ2-3; D may be TRBD2 (5 bases). CDR1 and CDR2 (germline): GTSNPN, SVGIG (reference sequence). V gave up 0 bases and J gave up 4 bases, with 5 bases separating them. This CDR3 is 12 amino acids long. The CDR3 protein is CAWSVLADTQYF. In DNA, the CDR3 is TGTGCCTGGAGTGTACTAGCAGATACGCAGTATTTT.

The chain uses TRBV19 and TRBJ1-1; D is unclear. Germline CDR1 and CDR2: LNHDA and SQIVND (reference sequence). V was shortened by 2 bases and J by 4 bases, with 14 bases between the two germline ends. The CDR3 runs 15 residues. The CDR3 DNA follows: TGTGCCAGTAGTATAAGTTTGGACCCCCGCACTGAAGCTTTCTTT. Protein sequence: CASSISLDPRTEAFF.

The chain joins TRBV5-6 to TRBJ2-7, with 9 bases fitting TRBD2. In germline, CDR1 is SGHDT, CDR2 YYEEEE. The CDR3 runs to 16 residues. With V trimmed by 3 bases and J by 2 bases, 9 bases remained unmatched. The CDR3 protein is CASSSEREVVAYEQYF. DNA of the CDR3: TGTGCCAGCAGCTCCGAGCGGGAGGTGGTAGCCTACGAGCAGTACTTC.

This sequence joins TRBV2 and TRBJ1-1; D unclear. This CDR3 region has 15 residues. Between the trimmed V and J ends, which lost 7 bases and 2 bases, there was a span of 17 bases. Germline loops: CDR1 SNHLY, CDR2 FYNNEI. CDR3 in DNA: TGTGCCAGCAAGGGTGGCAGGTGGACCAACACTGAAGCTTTCTTT. Translating gives CASKGGRWTNTEAFF.

This chain connects TRBV9 to TRBJ2-5; D unclear. There are 14 residues in the CDR3. CDR1 and CDR2 (germline): SGDLS, YYNGEE. V was pared by 0 bases and J by 2 bases, with 8 bases between. The DNA of the CDR3 is TGTGCCAGCAGCGTAGGTTGGGGACAAGAGACCCAGTACTTC. This codes for CASSVGWGQETQYF.

CDR3 region: CSAADLDPNTEAFF. The CDR3, as DNA: TGCAGCGCTGCCGACCTAGACCCGAACACTGAAGCTTTCTTT. The chain links TRBV29-1 to TRBJ1-1; unclear D gene. Germline CDR1 SQVTM, CDR2 ANQGSEA. Trimming pared 7 bases from V and 1 base from J, leaving 16 bases between. The CDR3 extends over 14 amino acids.

The rearrangement links TRBV29-1 to TRBJ2-6, with D hard to call. In germline, CDR1 is SQVTM, CDR2 ANQGSEA. The CDR3 is made up of 13 amino acids. V lost 7 bases, J lost 3 bases, and 10 bases lay in between. CDR3 protein: CSARVDGANVLTF. CDR3 in DNA: TGCAGCGCCCGGGTCGATGGGGCCAACGTCCTGACTTTC.

This clonotype was seen more than once but under ten times. This chain links TRBV18 with TRBJ1-1; D is unresolved. This CDR3 is built from 17 residues. The germline V and J ends were trimmed by 3 bases and 0 bases, with 17 bases remaining between them. Germline values: CDR1 KGHSH, CDR2 LQKENI. CDR3 residues: CASSPDGDLVMNTEAFF. The CDR3 DNA is TGTGCCAGCTCACCGGACGGAGACTTAGTGATGAACACTGAAGCTTTCTTT. Using reference TRBV18 and TRBJ1-1 for the parts outside the CDR3, the full variable domain is NAGVMQNPRHLVRRRGQEARLRCSPMKGHSHVYWYRQLPEEGLKFMVYLQKENIIDESGMPKERFSAEFPKEGPSILRIQQVVRGDSAAYFCASSPDGDLVMNTEAFFGQGTRLTVV.

This clonotype is a singleton in its sample. In nucleotides, the CDR3 is TGTGCCAGCAGCCTGGGACTAGCGGGAGGGAGGGAGCAGTTCTTC. As protein: CASSLGLAGGREQFF. The chain recombines TRBV11-2 with TRBJ2-1, with TRBD2 matching over 16 bases. CDR3 length: 15 residues. The V gene's germline CDR1 is SGHAT and CDR2 FQNNGV. After removal of 5 bases from V and 10 bases from J, the junction contained 5 bases not matched to a gene.

This chain uses TRBV2 with TRBJ1-2, with D possibly matching TRBD1 (5 bases). Per the germline V gene, CDR1 is SNHLY and CDR2 is FYNNEI. V was clipped by 5 bases and J by 3 bases, with 13 bases between them. The CDR3 sequence is 14 residues long. CDR3 sequence: CASSYLVGDYGYTF. In DNA form, the CDR3 reads TGTGCCAGCAGTTACCTCGTGGGGGACTATGGCTACACCTTC.

This clonotype was recorded only once. The rearrangement joins TRBV20-1 to TRBJ2-7, with 15 bases identical to TRBD2. The V and J ends lost 1 base and 5 bases, in that order; junction bases with no gene match: 3. The germline CDR1 and CDR2 sequences are DFQATT and SNEGSKA (reference sequence). This CDR3 spans 15 amino acids. As DNA, the CDR3 is TGCAGTGCTAGAGGAGGGACTAGCGGGAGGAACGAGCAGTACTTC. It specifies CSARGGTSGRNEQYF.

V usage is TRBV3-1 and J usage is TRBJ2-7, with 12 bases identical to TRBD2. Losses at the gene ends were 4 bases for V and 3 bases for J; bases not matched to a gene: 4. Looked up from germline, CDR1 is LGHDT and CDR2 is YNNKEL (reference sequence). The CDR3 contains 15 residues. In DNA form, the CDR3 reads TGTGCCAGCAGCCCTAGACTAGCGGGAGTCTACGAGCAGTACTTC. Translation: CASSPRLAGVYEQYF.

The table lists this clonotype with a few counts. The gene calls are TRBV7-9 and TRBJ2-7; no clear D gene. Per the germline V gene, CDR1 is SEHNR and CDR2 is FQNEAQ (reference sequence). V was shortened by 0 bases and J by 2 bases, with 14 bases between the two germline ends. The CDR3 extends over 16 amino acids. CDR3 nucleotide sequence: TGTGCCAGCAGCTTAGCGCGGAAGCCCAAAACCTACGAGCAGTACTTC. Encoded protein: CASSLARKPKTYEQYF.

The V gene is TRBV6-1, the J gene TRBJ2-2; perhaps TRBD1 as D (6 bases). V was trimmed by 1 base and J by 5 bases, leaving 17 bases between them. Germline V gene sequence: CDR1 MNHNS, CDR2 SASEGT. The CDR3 covers 17 residues. The CDR3 sequence is CASSEDKGWGTTGELFF. In DNA form, the CDR3 reads TGTGCCAGCAGTGAAGACAAAGGTTGGGGGACAACCGGGGAGCTGTTTTTT.

This chain connects TRBV7-9 to TRBJ1-2; maybe TRBD1 (6 bases). The germline V gene encodes CDR1 SEHNR and CDR2 FQNEAQ (reference sequence). The CDR3 has 16 residues. The ends were cut back, 4 bases at V and 1 base at J, with 16 bases in the middle. In DNA, the CDR3 is TGTGCCAGCAGCTCCATAGCACAGGGCGATAACTATGGCTACACCTTC. The encoded protein is CASSSIAQGDNYGYTF.

In its sample, this clonotype was seen once. The chain joins TRBV4-2 to TRBJ2-5; the D gene is possibly TRBD2 (6 bases). V gave up 0 bases and J gave up 5 bases, with 13 bases separating them. The CDR3 runs to 15 residues. The V gene's germline CDR1 is LGHNA and CDR2 YNFKEQ. The CDR3 region is CASSQDLRGSETQYF. As DNA, the CDR3 is TGTGCCAGCAGCCAAGATCTGCGGGGATCGGAGACCCAGTACTTC.

This clonotype was seen a single time. The chain is built from TRBV30 and TRBJ1-2; the D gene is possibly TRBD1 (5 bases). CDR3 length: 15 amino acids. Germline V gives CDR1 GTSNPN, CDR2 SVGIG (reference sequence). Trimming took 3 bases from V and 8 from J, leaving 22 bases between them. DNA for the CDR3: TGTGCCTGGAGCGACCCAACCATGGCGGGGGAGGGCTACACCTTC. Its translation is CAWSDPTMAGEGYTF.

This chain joins TRBV6-5 and TRBJ1-2; D ambiguous. Per germline, CDR1 MNHEY and CDR2 SVGAGI. The CDR3 covers 13 residues. V lost 3 bases and J 1 base, leaving 6 bases between the germline ends. The CDR3 nucleotides are TGTGCCAGCAGTTATGGGGATAACTATGGCTACACCTTC. As protein: CASSYGDNYGYTF.

The chain employs TRBV29-1 and TRBJ2-3; TRBD1 is a possible D gene (7 bases). The V gene lost 6 bases and the J gene lost 0 bases, with 19 bases spanning the gap. Germline V gene sequence: CDR1 SQVTM, CDR2 ANQGSEA. The CDR3 covers 16 residues. CDR3 amino acids: CSVNPGGQSSTDTQYF. As DNA, the CDR3 is TGCAGCGTAAACCCAGGGGGGCAGTCTAGCACAGATACGCAGTATTTT.

J is TRBJ1-1 and V is TRBV5-1; perhaps TRBD1 as D (5 bases). CDR1 is SGHRS and CDR2 is YFSETQ in the germline V gene. The V gene lost 4 bases and the J gene lost 8 bases, with 12 bases spanning the gap. The CDR3 is 12 amino acids. The CDR3 spells CASSRGSAEAFF. The DNA for the CDR3 is TGCGCCAGCAGCCGGGGGTCCGCCGAAGCTTTCTTT.

The chain is built from TRBV28 and TRBJ2-2, with 12 positions matching TRBD1. Germline loops: CDR1 MDHEN, CDR2 SYDVKM. Trimming at V came to 4 bases and at J to 4 bases, leaving 4 bases not matched to a gene. The CDR3 contains 16 residues. The CDR3 sequence: CASSWDRGPLTGELFF. CDR3 sequence (DNA): TGTGCCAGCAGTTGGGACAGGGGGCCTCTCACCGGGGAGCTGTTTTTT.